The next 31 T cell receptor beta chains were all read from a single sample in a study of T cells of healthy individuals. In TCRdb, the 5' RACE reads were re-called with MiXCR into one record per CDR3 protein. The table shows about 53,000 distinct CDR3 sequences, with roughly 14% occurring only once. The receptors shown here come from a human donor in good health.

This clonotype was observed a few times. CDR3: CASSFDGGAGDTQYF. The CDR3 DNA is TGTGCCAGCAGCTTCGACGGGGGGGCCGGTGATACGCAGTATTTT. The chain links TRBV7-2 to TRBJ2-3; 8 nucleotides align to TRBD2. The CDR3 is 15 residues long. The germline V gene encodes CDR1 SGHTA and CDR2 FQGNSA. V dropped 3 bases and J dropped 6; count of bases not matched to a gene: 8.

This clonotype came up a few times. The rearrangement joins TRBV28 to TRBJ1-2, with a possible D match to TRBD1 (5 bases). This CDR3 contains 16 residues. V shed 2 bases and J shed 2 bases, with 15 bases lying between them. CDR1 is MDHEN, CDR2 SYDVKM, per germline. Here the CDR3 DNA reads TGTGCCAGCAGTTTAGGCCGTGCAGGGACGAACTATGGCTACACCTTC. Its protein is CASSLGRAGTNYGYTF.

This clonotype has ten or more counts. This chain's CDR3 is CASSPLAGGETDTQYF. Here the CDR3 DNA reads TGCGCCAGCAGCCCCCTAGCGGGAGGTGAAACAGATACGCAGTATTTT. This chain uses TRBV5-1 with TRBJ2-3, with 11 bases that match TRBD2. The V gene's germline CDR1 is SGHRS and CDR2 YFSETQ. The ends lost 4 bases at V and 3 bases at J; junction bases unmatched: 7. The CDR3 runs to 16 residues.

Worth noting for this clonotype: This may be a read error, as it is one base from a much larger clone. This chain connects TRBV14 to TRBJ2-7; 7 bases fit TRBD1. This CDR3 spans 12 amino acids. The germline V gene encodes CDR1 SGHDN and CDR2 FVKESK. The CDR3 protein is CASSKQGYVQYF. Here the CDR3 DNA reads TGTGCCAGCAGCAAACAGGGGTACGTGCAGTACTTC.

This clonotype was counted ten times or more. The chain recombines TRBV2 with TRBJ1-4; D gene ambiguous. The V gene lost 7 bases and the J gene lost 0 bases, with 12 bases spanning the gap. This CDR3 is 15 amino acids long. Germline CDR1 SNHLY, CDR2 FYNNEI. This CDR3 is CASKPGLATNEKLFF. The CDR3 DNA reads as TGTGCCAGCAAGCCAGGTCTTGCAACTAATGAAAAACTGTTTTTT.

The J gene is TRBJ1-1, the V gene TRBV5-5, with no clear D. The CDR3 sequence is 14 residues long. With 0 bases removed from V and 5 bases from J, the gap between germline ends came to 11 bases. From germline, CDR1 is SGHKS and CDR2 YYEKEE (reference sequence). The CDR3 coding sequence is TGTGCCAGCAGCTTGGAGCTGGGCCGAACTGAAGCTTTCTTT. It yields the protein CASSLELGRTEAFF.

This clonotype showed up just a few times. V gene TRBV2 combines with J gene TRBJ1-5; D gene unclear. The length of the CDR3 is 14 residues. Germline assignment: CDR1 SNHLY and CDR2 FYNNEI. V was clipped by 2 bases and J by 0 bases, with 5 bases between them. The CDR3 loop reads CASSELNSNQPQHF. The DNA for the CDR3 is TGTGCCAGCAGTGAATTAAATAGCAATCAGCCCCAGCATTTT.

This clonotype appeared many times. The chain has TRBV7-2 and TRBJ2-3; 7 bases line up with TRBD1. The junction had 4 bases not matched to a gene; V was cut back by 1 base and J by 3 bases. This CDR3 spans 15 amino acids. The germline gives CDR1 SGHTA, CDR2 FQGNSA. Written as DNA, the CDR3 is TGTGCCAGCAGCTTAGGAGGACAGGCGACAGATACGCAGTATTTT. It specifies CASSLGGQATDTQYF.

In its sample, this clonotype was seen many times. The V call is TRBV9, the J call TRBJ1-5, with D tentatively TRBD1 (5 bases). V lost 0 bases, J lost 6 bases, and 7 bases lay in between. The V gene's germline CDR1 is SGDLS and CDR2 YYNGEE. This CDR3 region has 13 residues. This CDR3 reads CASSVDDSQPQHF. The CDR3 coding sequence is TGTGCCAGCAGCGTAGACGACAGTCAGCCCCAGCATTTT.

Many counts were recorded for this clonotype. CDR3 coding DNA: TGTGCCAGTAGTCGATCGGGACAGGCCTACGAGCAGTACTTC. Residues: CASSRSGQAYEQYF. V and J are TRBV19 and TRBJ2-7; 8 positions match TRBD1. Unmatched junction bases numbered 5, after V lost 5 bases and J lost 2 bases. Germline V gene sequence: CDR1 LNHDA, CDR2 SQIVND (reference sequence). The CDR3 has 14 amino acids.

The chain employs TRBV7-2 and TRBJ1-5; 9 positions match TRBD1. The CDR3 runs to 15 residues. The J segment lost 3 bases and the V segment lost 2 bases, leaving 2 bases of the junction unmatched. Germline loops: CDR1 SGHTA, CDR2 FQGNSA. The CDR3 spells CASSLRTGDNQPQHF. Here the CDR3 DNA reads TGTGCCAGCAGCTTAAGGACAGGGGACAATCAGCCCCAGCATTTT.

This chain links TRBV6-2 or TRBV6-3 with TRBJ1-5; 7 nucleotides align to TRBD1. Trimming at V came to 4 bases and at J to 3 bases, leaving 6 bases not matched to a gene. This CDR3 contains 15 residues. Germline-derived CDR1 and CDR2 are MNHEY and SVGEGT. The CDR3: CASSLLTGNNQPQHF. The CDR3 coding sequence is TGTGCCAGCAGTTTACTGACAGGGAACAATCAGCCCCAGCATTTT.

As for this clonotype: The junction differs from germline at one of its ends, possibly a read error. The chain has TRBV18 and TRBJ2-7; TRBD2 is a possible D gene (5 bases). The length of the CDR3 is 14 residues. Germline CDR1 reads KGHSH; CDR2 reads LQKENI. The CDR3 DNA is TGTGCCAGCTCACCAGGACGGACTTTCTACGGGCAGTACTTC. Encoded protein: CASSPGRTFYGQYF.

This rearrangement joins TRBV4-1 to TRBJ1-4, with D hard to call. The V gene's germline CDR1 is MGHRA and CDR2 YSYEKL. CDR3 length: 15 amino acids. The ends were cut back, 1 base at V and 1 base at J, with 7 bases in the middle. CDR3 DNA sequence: TGCGCCAGCAGCCAAGTCGTTGGAACTAATGAAAAACTGTTTTTT. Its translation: CASSQVVGTNEKLFF.

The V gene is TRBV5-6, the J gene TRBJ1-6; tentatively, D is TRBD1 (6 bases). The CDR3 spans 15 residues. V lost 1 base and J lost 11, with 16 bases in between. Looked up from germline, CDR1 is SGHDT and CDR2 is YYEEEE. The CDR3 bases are TGTGCCAGCAGCTTGATTCGACAGGCGGCGCCACCCCTCCACTTT. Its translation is CASSLIRQAAPPLHF.

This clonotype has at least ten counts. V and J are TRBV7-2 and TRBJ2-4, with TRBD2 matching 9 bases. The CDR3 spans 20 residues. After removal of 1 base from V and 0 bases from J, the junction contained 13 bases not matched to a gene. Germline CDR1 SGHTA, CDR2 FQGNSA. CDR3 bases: TGTGCCAGCAGCTTAGGTGGGCCTAGCGGGATAGATTTAGCCAAAAACATTCAGTACTTC. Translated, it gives CASSLGGPSGIDLAKNIQYF.

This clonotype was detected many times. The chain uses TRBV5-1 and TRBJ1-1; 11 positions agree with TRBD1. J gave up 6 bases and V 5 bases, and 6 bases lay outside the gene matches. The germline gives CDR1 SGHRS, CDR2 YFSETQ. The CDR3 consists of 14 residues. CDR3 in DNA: TGCGCCAGCAGTCGGACAGGGGGCTCCCCTGAAGCTTTCTTT. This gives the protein CASSRTGGSPEAFF.

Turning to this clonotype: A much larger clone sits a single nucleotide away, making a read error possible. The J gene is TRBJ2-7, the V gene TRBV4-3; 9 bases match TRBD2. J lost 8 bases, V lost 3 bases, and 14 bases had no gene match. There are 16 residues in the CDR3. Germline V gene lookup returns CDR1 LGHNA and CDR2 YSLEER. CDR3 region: CASSQDFRGGGAKQYF. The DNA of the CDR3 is TGCGCCAGCAGCCAGGACTTCCGTGGCGGGGGGGCCAAGCAGTACTTC.

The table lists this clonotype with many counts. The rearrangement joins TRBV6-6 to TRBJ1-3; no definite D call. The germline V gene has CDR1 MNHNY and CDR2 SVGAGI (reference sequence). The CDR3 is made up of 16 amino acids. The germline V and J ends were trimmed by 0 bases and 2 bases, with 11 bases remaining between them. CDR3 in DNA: TGTGCCAGCAGTTACTCTGTGCGGTTAACTGGAAACACCATATATTTT. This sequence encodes CASSYSVRLTGNTIYF.

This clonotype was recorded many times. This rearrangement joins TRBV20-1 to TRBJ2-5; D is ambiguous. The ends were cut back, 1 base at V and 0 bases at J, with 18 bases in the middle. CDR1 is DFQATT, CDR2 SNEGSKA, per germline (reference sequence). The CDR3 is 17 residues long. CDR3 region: CSARGGRFGSYQETQYF. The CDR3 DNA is TGCAGTGCTAGAGGAGGCAGGTTCGGATCGTACCAAGAGACCCAGTACTTC.

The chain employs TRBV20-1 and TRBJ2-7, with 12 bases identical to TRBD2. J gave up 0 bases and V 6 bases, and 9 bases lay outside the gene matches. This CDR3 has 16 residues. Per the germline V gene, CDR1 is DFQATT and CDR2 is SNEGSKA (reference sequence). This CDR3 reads CSAETLTSGSSYEQYF. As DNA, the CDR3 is TGCAGTGCCGAAACTTTGACTAGCGGGAGCTCCTACGAGCAGTACTTC.

CDR3 nucleotides: TGTGCCAGCAGTCGTTCAGAGAACACTGAAGCTTTCTTT. Translating gives CASSRSENTEAFF. The chain employs TRBV12-3 or TRBV12-4 and TRBJ1-1; D remains unclear. This CDR3 spans 13 amino acids. V gave up 5 bases and J gave up 1 base, with 8 bases separating them.

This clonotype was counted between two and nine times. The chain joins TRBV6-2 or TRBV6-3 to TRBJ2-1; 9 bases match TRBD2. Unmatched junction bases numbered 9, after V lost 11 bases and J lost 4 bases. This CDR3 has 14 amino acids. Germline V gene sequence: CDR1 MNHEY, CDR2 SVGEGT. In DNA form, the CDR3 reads TGTGCCTGTACCTGGCGGGGGGGGTACAATGAGCAGTTCTTC. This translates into CACTWRGGYNEQFF.

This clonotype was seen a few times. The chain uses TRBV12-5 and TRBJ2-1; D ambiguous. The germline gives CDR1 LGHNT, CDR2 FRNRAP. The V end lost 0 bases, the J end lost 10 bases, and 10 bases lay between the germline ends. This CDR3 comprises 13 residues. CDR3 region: CASGLVASSEQFF. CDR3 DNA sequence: TGTGCTAGTGGTTTGGTGGCGAGCTCCGAGCAGTTCTTC.

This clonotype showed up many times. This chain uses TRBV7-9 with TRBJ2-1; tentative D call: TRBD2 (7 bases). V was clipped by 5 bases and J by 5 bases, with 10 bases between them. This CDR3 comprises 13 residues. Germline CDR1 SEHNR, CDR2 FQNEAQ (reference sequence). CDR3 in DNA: TGTGCCAGCAGCGGGGGGGCCCACAATGAGCAGTTCTTC. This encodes CASSGGAHNEQFF.

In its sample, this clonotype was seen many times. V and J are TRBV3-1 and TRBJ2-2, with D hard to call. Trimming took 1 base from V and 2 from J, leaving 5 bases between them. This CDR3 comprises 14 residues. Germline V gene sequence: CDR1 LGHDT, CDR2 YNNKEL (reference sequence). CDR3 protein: CASSQAPNTGELFF. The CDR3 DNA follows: TGTGCCAGCAGCCAAGCCCCAAACACCGGGGAGCTGTTTTTT.

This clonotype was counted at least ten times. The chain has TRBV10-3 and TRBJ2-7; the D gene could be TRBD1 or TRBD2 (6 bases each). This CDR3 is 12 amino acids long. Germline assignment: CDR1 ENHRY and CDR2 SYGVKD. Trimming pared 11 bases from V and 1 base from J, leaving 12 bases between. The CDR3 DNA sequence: TGTGCCTCGGGGGACACTTCCTACGAGCAGTACTTC. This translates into CASGDTSYEQYF.

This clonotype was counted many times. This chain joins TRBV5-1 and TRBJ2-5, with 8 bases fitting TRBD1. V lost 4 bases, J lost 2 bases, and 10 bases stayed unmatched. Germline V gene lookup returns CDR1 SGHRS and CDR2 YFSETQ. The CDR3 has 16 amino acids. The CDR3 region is CASSPDRVTGQETQYF. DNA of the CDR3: TGCGCCAGCAGCCCGGACAGGGTGACGGGTCAAGAGACCCAGTACTTC.

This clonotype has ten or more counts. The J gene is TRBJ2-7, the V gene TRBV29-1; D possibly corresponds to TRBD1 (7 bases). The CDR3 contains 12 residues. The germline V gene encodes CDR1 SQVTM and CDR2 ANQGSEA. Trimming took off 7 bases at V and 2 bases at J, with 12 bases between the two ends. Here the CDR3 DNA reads TGCAGCGGCGGGACAGATCCCTACGAGCAGTACTTC. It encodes CSGGTDPYEQYF.

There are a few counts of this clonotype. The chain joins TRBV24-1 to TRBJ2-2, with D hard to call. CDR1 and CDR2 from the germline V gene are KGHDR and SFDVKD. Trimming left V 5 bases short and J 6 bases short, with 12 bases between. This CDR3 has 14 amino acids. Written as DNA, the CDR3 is TGTGCCACCAGTGGTCTTCTCGCTTCCGGGGAGCTGTTTTTT. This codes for CATSGLLASGELFF.

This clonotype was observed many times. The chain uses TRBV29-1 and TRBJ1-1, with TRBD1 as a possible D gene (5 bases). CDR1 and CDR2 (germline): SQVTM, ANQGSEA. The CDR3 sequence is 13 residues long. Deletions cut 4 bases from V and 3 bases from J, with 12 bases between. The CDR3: CSVGDRLDTEAFF. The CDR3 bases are TGCAGCGTTGGGGACCGCTTAGACACTGAAGCTTTCTTT.